The clone carrying this T cell receptor beta chain was seen at least ten times. TCRdb itself ran the reads through MiXCR, one entry per CDR3 protein. The data hold 200,000 to 300,000 distinct CDR3 sequences, with around 28% observed a single time. The data belong to a study of kidney transplant recipient with SARS-CoV-2 infection. The V and J ends lost 1 base and 11 bases, in that order; junction bases with no gene match: 12. CDR3 length: 17 residues. Germline V CDR1 and CDR2: LNHNV, YYDKDF (reference sequence). V usage is TRBV15 and J usage is TRBJ2-5; 14 bases are shared with TRBD2. Sequencing used a blood sample, obtained at baseline and between days 110 and 120 from a kidney transplant recipient. The sequence was obtained from a young adult male patient who had COVID-19 and was a kidney transplant recipient. The graft donor may account for some of the T cells. CDR3 DNA: TGTGCCACCAGCAGAGGTCTGGGACTAGCGGGAGTGGGTGAGCAGTACTTC. This encodes CATSRGLGLAGVGEQYF.